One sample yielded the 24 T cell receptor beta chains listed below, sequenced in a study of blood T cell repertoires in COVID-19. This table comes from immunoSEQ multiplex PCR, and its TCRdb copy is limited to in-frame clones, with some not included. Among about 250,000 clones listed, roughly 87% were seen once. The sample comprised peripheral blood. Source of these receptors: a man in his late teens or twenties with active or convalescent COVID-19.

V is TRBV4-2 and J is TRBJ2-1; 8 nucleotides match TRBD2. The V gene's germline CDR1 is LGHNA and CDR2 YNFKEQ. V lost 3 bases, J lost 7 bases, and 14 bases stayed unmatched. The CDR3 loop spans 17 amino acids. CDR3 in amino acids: CASSHIPLGGEENEQFF. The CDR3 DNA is TGTGCCAGCAGCCACATTCCCCTCGGGGGGGAGGAAAATGAGCAGTTCTTC.

CDR3 nucleotide sequence: TGTGCCAGCAATCCCACTAGCGGGAGTTATTACGAGCAGTACTTC. Translating it yields CASNPTSGSYYEQYF. The rearrangement uses TRBV6-5 and TRBJ2-7, with 11 bases aligning to TRBD2. J gave up 4 bases and V 7 bases, and 9 bases lay outside the gene matches. CDR3 size: 15 residues. The V gene's germline CDR1 is MNHEY and CDR2 SVGAGI.

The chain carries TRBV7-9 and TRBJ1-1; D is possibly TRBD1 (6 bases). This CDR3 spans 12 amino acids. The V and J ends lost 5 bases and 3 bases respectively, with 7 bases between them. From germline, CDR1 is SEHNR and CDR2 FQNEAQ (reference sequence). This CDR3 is CASSPGDTEAFF. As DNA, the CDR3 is TGTGCCAGCAGCCCAGGGGACACTGAAGCTTTCTTT.

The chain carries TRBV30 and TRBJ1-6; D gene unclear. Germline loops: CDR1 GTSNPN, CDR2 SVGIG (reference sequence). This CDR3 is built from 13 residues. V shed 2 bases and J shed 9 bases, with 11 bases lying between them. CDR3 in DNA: TGTGCCTGGAGTTTAGGTGAGGGTTCACCCCTCCACTTT. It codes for CAWSLGEGSPLHF. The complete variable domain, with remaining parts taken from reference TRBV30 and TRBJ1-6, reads SQTIHQWPATLVQPVGSPLSLECTVEGTSNPNLYWYRQAAGRGLQLLFYSVGIGQISSEVPQNLSASRPQDRQFILSSKKLLLSDSGFYLCAWSLGEGSPLHFGNGTRLTVT.

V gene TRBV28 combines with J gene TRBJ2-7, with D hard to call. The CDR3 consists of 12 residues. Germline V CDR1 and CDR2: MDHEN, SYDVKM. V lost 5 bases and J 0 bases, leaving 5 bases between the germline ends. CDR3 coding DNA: TGTGCCAGCAGTCCCAACTCCTACGAGCAGTACTTC. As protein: CASSPNSYEQYF.

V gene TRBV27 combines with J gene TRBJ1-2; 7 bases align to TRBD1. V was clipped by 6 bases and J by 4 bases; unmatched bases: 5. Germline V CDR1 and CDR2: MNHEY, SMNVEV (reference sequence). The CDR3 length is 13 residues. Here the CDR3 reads CASRVQGSYGYTF. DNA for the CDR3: TGTGCCAGCAGAGTACAGGGGTCCTATGGCTACACCTTC.

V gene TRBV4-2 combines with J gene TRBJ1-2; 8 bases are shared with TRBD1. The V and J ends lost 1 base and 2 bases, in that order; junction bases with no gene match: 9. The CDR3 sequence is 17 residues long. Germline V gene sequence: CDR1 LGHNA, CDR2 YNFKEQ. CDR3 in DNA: TGTGCCAGCAGCCAAGTTCCGACAGGGGTCTTAAACTATGGCTACACCTTC. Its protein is CASSQVPTGVLNYGYTF.

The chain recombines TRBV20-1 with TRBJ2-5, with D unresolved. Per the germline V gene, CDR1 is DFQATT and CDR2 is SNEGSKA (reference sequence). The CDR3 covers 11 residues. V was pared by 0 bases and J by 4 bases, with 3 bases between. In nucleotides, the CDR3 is TGCAGTGCTAGAGATCGAGAGACCCAGTACTTC. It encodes CSARDRETQYF.

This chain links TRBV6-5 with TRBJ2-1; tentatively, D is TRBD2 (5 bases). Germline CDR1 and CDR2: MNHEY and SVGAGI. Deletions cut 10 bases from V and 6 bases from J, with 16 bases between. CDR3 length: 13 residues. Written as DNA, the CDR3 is TGTGCCATTTCCTCTCTAGCTCTCAATGAGCAGTTCTTC. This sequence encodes CAISSLALNEQFF.

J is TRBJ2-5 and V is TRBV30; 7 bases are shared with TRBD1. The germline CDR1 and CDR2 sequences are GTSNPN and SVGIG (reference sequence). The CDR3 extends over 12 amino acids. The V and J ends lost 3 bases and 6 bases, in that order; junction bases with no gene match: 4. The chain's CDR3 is CAWSRQGKTQYF. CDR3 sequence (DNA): TGTGCCTGGAGCCGACAGGGAAAGACCCAGTACTTC. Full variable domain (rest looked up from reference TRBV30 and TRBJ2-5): SQTIHQWPATLVQPVGSPLSLECTVEGTSNPNLYWYRQAAGRGLQLLFYSVGIGQISSEVPQNLSASRPQDRQFILSSKKLLLSDSGFYLCAWSRQGKTQYFGPGTRLLVL.

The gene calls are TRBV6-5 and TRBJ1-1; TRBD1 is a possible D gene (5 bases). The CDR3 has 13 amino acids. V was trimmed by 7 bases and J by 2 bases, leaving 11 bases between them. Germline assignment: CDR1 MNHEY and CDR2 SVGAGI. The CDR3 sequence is CASTGIGNTEAFF. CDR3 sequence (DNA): TGTGCCAGCACAGGGATAGGAAACACTGAAGCTTTCTTT.

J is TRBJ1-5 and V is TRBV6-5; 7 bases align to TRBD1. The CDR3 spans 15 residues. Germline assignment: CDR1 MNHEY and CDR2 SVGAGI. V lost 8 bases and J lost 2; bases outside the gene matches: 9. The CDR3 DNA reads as TGTGCCAGCCGCGTTACAGGGGTGGGCAATCAGCCCCAGCATTTT. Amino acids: CASRVTGVGNQPQHF.

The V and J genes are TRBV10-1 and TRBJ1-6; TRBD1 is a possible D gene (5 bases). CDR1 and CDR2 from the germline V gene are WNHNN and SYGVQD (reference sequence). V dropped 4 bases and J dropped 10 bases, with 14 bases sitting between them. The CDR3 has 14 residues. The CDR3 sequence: CASSAGRDSSPLHF. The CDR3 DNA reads TGCGCCAGCAGTGCCGGCAGGGATTCGTCACCCCTCCACTTT.

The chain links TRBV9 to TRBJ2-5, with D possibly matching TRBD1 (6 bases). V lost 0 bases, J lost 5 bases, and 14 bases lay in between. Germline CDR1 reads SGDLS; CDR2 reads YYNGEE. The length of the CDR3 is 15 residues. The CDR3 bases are TGTGCCAGCAGCGTAGAGGACAGAGCTCCCGAGACCCAGTACTTC. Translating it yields CASSVEDRAPETQYF.

The CDR3 protein is CASSPSGSSNIQYF. CDR3 nucleotides: TGTGCCAGCAGCCCTAGCGGGAGCTCAAACATTCAGTACTTC. V gene TRBV7-2 combines with J gene TRBJ2-4; 10 nucleotides agree with TRBD2. From germline, CDR1 is SGHTA and CDR2 FQGNSA. J lost 6 bases, V lost 5 bases, and 4 bases had no gene match. This CDR3 has 14 amino acids. Filled out from reference TRBV7-2 and TRBJ2-4, the complete variable domain reads GAGVSQSPSNKVTEKGKDVELRCDPISGHTALYWYRQSLGQGLEFLIYFQGNSAPDKSGLPSDRFSAERTGGSVSTLTIQRTQQEDSAVYLCASSPSGSSNIQYFGAGTRLSVL.

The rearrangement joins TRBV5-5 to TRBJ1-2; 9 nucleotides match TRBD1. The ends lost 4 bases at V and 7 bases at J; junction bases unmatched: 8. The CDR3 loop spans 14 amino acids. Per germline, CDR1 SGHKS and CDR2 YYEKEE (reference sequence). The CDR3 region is CASSRTGEIGGYTF. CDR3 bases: TGTGCCAGCAGCCGGACAGGGGAAATAGGTGGCTACACCTTC. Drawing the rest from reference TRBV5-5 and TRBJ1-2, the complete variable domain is DAGVTQSPTHLIKTRGQQVTLRCSPISGHKSVSWYQQVLGQGPQFIFQYYEKEERGRGNFPDRFSARQFPNYSSELNVNALLLGDSALYLCASSRTGEIGGYTFGSGTRLTVV.

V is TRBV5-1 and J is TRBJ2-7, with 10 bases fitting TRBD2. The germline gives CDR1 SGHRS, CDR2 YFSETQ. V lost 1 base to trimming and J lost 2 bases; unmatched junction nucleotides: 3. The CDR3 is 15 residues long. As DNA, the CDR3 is TGCGCCAGCAGCTTGTTAGCGGGGGGTGCCTACGAGCAGTACTTC. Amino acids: CASSLLAGGAYEQYF.

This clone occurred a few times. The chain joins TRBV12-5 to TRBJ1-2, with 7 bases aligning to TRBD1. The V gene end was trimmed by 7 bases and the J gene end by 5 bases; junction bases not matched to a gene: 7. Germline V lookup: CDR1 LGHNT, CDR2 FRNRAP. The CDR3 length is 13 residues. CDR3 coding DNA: TGTGCTAGTGCCCCTTCAGGGGGTTATGGCTACACCTTC. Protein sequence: CASAPSGGYGYTF.

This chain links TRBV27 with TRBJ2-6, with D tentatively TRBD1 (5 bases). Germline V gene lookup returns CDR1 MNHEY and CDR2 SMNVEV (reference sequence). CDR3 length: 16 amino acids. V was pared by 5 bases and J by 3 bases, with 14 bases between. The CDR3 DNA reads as TGTGCCAGCAGTGCCTCCGACAGTCGTGGGGCCAACGTCCTGACTTTC. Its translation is CASSASDSRGANVLTF.

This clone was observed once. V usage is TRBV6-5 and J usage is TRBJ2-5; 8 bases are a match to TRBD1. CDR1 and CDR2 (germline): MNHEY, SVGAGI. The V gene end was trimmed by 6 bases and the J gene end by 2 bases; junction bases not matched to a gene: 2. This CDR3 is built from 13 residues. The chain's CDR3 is CASRRTGQETQYF. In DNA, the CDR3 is TGTGCCAGCAGGCGGACAGGGCAAGAGACCCAGTACTTC.

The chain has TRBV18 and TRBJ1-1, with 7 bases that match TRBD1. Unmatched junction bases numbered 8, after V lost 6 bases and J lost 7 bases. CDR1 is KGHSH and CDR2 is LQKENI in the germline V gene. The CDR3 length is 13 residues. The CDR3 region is CASSPGTANEAFF. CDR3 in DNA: TGTGCCAGCTCCCCCGGGACAGCAAATGAAGCTTTCTTT.

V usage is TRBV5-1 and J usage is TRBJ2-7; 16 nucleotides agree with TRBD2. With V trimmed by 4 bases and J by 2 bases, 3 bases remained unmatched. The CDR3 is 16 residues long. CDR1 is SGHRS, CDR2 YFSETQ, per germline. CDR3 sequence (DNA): TGCGCCAGCAGCCCCGGGACTAGCGGGAGGGCCTACGAGCAGTACTTC. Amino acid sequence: CASSPGTSGRAYEQYF.

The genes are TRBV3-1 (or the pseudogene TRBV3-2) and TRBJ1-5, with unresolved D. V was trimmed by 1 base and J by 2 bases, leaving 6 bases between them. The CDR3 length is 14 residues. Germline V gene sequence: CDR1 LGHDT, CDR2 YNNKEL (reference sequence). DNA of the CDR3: TGTGCCAGCAGCCAAGGGACTGGCAATCAGCCCCAGCATTTT. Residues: CASSQGTGNQPQHF.

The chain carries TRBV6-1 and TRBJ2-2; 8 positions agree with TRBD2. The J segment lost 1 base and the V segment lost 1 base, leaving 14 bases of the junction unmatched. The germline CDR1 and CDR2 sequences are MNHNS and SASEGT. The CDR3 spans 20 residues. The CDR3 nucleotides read TGTGCCAGCAGTGAAGGGGCGGGGGGCTCAAATATTTTGAACACCGGGGAGCTGTTTTTT. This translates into CASSEGAGGSNILNTGELFF.